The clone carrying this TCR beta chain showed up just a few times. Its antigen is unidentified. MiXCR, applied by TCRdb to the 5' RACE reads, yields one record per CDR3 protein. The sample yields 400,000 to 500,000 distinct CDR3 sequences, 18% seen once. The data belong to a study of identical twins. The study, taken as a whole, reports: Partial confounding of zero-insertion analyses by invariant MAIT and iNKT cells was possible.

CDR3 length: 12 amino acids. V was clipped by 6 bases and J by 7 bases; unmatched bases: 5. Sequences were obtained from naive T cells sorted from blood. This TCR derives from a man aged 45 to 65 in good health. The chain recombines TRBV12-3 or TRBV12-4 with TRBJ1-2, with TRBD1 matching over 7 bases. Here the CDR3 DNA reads TGTGCCAGCAGCAAACAGGGGACTGGCTACACCTTC. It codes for CASSKQGTGYTF.